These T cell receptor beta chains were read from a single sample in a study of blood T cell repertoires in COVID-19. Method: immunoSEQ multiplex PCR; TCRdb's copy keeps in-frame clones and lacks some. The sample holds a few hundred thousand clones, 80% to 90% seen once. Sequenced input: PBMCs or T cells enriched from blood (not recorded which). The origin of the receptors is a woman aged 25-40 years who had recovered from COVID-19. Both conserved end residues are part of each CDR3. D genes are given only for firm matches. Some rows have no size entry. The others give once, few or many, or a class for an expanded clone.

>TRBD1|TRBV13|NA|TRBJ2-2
TGTGCCAGCAGCTTAGACACCGGGACAGGGACCGGGGAGCTGTTTTTT
CASSLDTGTGTGELFF
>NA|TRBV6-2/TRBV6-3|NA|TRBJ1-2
TGTGCCAGCAGTTACGTGGACAGATCACTATCTAACGGCTACACCTTC
CASSYVDRSLSNGYTF
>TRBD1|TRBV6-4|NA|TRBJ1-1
TGTGCCAGCAGTGAAAGGGCAGGGGGCGTATCGGCTTTCTTT
CASSERAGGVSAFF
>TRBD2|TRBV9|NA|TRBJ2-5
TGTGCCAGCAGCCCCCGTTTAAGCGGGAGAGGCGGAGCGAAGACCCAGTACTTC
CASSPRLSGRGGAKTQYF
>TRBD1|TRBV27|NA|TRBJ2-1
TGTGCCAGCTACACCCGGACAGGATCGGGATTAAGCTCCTACAATGAGCAGTTCTTC
CASYTRTGSGLSSYNEQFF
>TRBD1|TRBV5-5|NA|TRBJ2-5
TGTGCCAGCAGCTATCCTCCCGGGACAGGGTACCAAGAGACCCAGTACTTC
CASSYPPGTGYQETQYF
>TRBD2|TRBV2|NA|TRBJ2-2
TGTGCCAGCGGACTGGACGGGGGGAGTACCGGGGAGCTGTTTTTT
CASGLDGGSTGELFF
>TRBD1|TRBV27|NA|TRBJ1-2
TGTGCCAGCAGTTTCTACCAACGCGACAGGGTTGGCTACACCTTC
CASSFYQRDRVGYTF
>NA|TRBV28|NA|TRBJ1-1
TGTGCCAGCAGGCAGGGCGTCATGAACACTGAAGCTTTCTTT
CASRQGVMNTEAFF
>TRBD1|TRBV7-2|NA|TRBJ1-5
TGTGCCAGCAGCTTAAAAGGGGGCGGCAATCAGCCCCAGCATTTT
CASSLKGGGNQPQHF
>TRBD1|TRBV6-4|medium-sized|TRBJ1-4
TGTGCCAGCAGTGACTCGACAGGGGGCAATGAAAAACTGTTTTTT
CASSDSTGGNEKLFF